Given below is one T cell receptor beta chain in context. Its antigen is still unknown. Qualities for individual bases were not recorded, and no much larger clone is one base off. Hyperthyroidism patients were newly diagnosed, were aged 18 to 65 years, and had a disease duration under 2 months. Patients with other autoimmune diseases, uncontrolled infections, pregnancy or lactation were excluded from the study. Clinical symptoms, serum thyroxine, TRAb, thyroid ultrasound and orbital computed tomography were used for diagnosis. Total RNA was extracted using Trizol reagent, and RNA quality was checked on an Agilent 2100 Bioanalyzer. The source of the sample is a study of Graves' ophthalmopathy and Graves' hyperthyroidism listed by TCRdb under 2018. Study-wide context: A patient counted as having stable hyperthyroidism if there was no progression to ophthalmopathy within 18 months of follow-up. The study used signatures of the TCR beta repertoire to tell Graves' ophthalmopathy apart from Graves' hyperthyroidism and to predict which patients would progress to ophthalmopathy. In total, 135 blood samples were TCR-sequenced: fewer than 50 ophthalmopathy, roughly 80 hyperthyroidism and approximately 17 hyperthyroidism-to-ophthalmopathy patients. To explore V-J signatures distinguishing ophthalmopathy from hyperthyroidism, a discovery set of about a hundred patients (roughly 45 ophthalmopathy, some 55 stable hyperthyroidism) was enrolled. An independent validation cohort comprised some 19 hyperthyroidism patients and 17 patients who later progressed from hyperthyroidism to ophthalmopathy. In about six hyperthyroidism patients, the T-cell repertoires found in thyroid tissue were compared with those found in blood. Following sampling, methimazole starting at 30 mg daily was administered to hyperthyroidism patients, and high-dose intravenous methylprednisolone was administered to ophthalmopathy patients.

For repertoire sequencing, TCR beta CDR3 regions were amplified from RNA transcripts. The first round of RT-PCR was done with HTBI primers and the Qiagen OneStep RT-PCR kit, and was followed by a second round of multiplex PCR, then size selection and purification. The libraries underwent paired-end sequencing with 100 bp reads on an Illumina HiSeq2000. Under the source paper's analysis protocol: SOAPnuke was used to process the reads, throwing out any read that had adapters, had uncalled bases, had a mean Phred below 15, or lacked an exact constant-primer or identifier match. High-quality paired reads were merged with COPE v1.2.5. Each unique nucleotide sequence was treated as a clonotype, and MiTCR v1.1 was used to align the clonotypes to the IMGT TRB V, D and J references. The analysis was limited to V-J combinations with a frequency above 0.0001, which together covered 99.2% of the repertoires. A TCR clonal expansion and chaos score per V-J combination was defined as the ratio of F50 clonal expansion to chaos observed in the TCRdist matrix. Features were reduced by Welch's t-statistics and random forest to approximately 13 V-J combinations, which fed a naive Bayes classifier. The Morisita-Horn index was used to measure how similar the thyroid and blood repertoires were. TCRdb handled the public reads itself, with Q25 trimming in fastp and clone calling in MiXCR, and kept productive beta chains. Each entry is one CDR3 protein sequence, shown with its most common DNA and genes. The V and J calls and clone size come from TCRdb's table, not from the authors' own analysis. This sample holds 450,000 to 600,000 distinct CDR3 sequences; about two fifths were observed only once. The biggest ten clones account for roughly 4% of the sample.

Broad study findings and their caveats: Most expanded thyroid clonotypes with frequency above 0.001 were also detected in blood, suggesting blood repertoires may reflect the thyroid immune response. In cross-validation, the 13-signature model distinguished ophthalmopathy from stable hyperthyroidism with about 88% sensitivity and around 81% specificity, and in the test set the corresponding values were about 80% and 75%. No statistical method was used to set the sample size in advance, and the investigators knew which group each participant was assigned to. In validation, the model predicted ophthalmopathy progression with more than 55% sensitivity and about 77% specificity; fewer than 15 predicted patients were CT-confirmed with GO in a median of approximately six months.

Sequenced input: peripheral blood or thyroid tissue (not recorded which). The TCR sequence derives from an adult man with Graves' hyperthyroidism.

This receptor has the CDR3 CASRGLADSYEQYF. Here is the DNA: TGTGCCAGCAGGGGACTAGCGGACTCCTACGAGCAGTACTTC. Recombination linked TRBV27 to TRBJ2-7; 11 central nucleotides agree with TRBD2. The CDR3 runs 14 amino acids, cysteine and phenylalanine included. This entry keeps only the CDR3 DNA: 42 bases, framed from base 1. V loses 6 bases at its end and J loses 0 bases; junction bases beyond the gene matches: 1. As encoded in the germline V gene (reference sequence), CDR1 is MNHEY while CDR2 is SMNVEV.